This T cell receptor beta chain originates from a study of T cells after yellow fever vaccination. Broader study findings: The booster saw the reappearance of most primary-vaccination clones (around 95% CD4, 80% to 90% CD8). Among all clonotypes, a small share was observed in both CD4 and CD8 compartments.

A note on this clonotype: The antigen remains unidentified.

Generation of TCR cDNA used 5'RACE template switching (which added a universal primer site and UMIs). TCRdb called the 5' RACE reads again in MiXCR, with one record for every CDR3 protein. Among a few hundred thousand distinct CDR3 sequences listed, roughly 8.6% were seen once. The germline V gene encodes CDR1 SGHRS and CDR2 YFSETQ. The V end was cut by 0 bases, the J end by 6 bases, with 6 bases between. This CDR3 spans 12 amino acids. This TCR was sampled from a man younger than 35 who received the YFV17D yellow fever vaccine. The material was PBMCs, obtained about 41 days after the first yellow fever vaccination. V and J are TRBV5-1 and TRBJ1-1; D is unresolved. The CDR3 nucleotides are TGCGCCAGCAGCTTGGAAGGCCCTGAAGCTTTCTTT. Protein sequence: CASSLEGPEAFF. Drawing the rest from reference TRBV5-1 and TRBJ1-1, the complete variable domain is KAGVTQTPRYLIKTRGQQVTLSCSPISGHRSVSWYQQTPGQGLQFLFEYFSETQRNKGNFPGRFSGRQFSNSRSEMNVSTLELGDSALYLCASSLEGPEAFFGQGTRLTVV.